This record concerns one T cell receptor beta chain sequence. There is no known antigen for this receptor. No base quality values were provided; no much bigger clone lies one nucleotide off. This entry comes from a study of control samples from healthy donors and cancer patients (TCRdb year 2020). The method was the immunoSEQ multiplex PCR assay. TCRdb re-hosts the immuneACCESS table, in-frame sequences only. Its copies lack some clones; in the studies checked, an unresolved V gene accounts for under half of them, and the cause for the rest is not known. The sample profile shows 110,000 to 150,000 clones; 94% of them were found once. 13% of the sample goes to the ten largest clones. Reading the germline V gene gives CDR1 MNHNS and CDR2 SASEGT. The CDR3, cysteine through phenylalanine, is 16 amino acids long. The retained sequence is limited to the CDR3, 48 bases, with the frame set at the first base. Relative to germline, V is missing 3 bases and J is missing 4 bases, with 8 bases of the junction outside any gene match.

The clonotype originates from a middle-aged man in good health. The sequencing sample was made of blood. The rearranged chain carries TRBV6-1 and TRBJ1-5, and TRBD1 matches 8 of the central bases. The DNA sequence reads TGTGCCAGCAGTGACCAAGACAGGGGTTGGAATCAGCCCCAGCATTTT. Translated, this is CASSDQDRGWNQPQHF.